Sequencing of this T cell receptor (beta chain) was carried out in a study of blood T cell repertoires in COVID-19. Study-wide context: Sample material is recorded as cDNA or gDNA derived from T cells, B-cell-depleted T cells, or PBMCs.

Points on this clone: Other nucleotide sequences in the sample specify the same CDR3.

Study processing details: Amplification of reference gene primers provided the estimated nucleated cell counts. Sequenced by immunoSEQ multiplex PCR; TCRdb stores in-frame clones only, minus some. V and J calls and clone size follow that table, whereas D and trimming were derived from the DNA. Altogether roughly 230,000 clones are present, over 80% being singletons, with the ten largest covering around 26%. The sequenced sample consisted of peripheral blood. The receptor's source is a man aged 40-55 years with acute or convalescent COVID-19.

CDR3 DNA sequence: TGTGCCAGCAGTCCGACAGGGTACGAGCAGTACTTC. Amino acids: CASSPTGYEQYF. The chain joins TRBV7-9 to TRBJ2-7; 7 bases line up with TRBD1. J lost 4 bases, V lost 6 bases, and 3 bases had no gene match. The CDR3 is 12 amino acids. In germline, CDR1 is SEHNR, CDR2 FQNEAQ (reference sequence).